This TCR beta chain was profiled in a study of glioma-infiltrating T cells. Study results and caveats: Above-expected tissue-blood divergence occurred in all gliomas, most in low-grade ones.

This clonotype was counted many times. The antigen remains unidentified. Using RNA template, CDR3s of TCR alpha and beta were amplified with iRepertoire arm-PCR. TCRdb re-called the multiplex PCR reads with MiXCR, one entry per CDR3 protein. The repertoire holds approximately 89,000 distinct CDR3 sequences, around 23% seen once, with around 7% in the top ten. Material: glioma tissue, nonneoplastic brain tissue, or PBMCs (not recorded which). The sequence was collected from a human donor with low-grade glioma or glioblastoma, undergoing nonglioma brain surgery, or in good health (not recorded which).

This CDR3 reads CASSLGTGSLTDTQYF. The CDR3 region has the DNA TGTGCCAGCAGTTTGGGAACAGGGTCCCTGACAGATACGCAGTATTTT. The chain has TRBV6-1 and TRBJ2-3; the D gene is possibly TRBD1 (6 bases). Germline V gene sequence: CDR1 MNHNS, CDR2 SASEGT. V lost 5 bases, J lost 3 bases, and 18 bases lay in between. The CDR3 has 16 amino acids.